This TCR beta chain was sequenced in a study of shared clonotypes between healthy human individuals. General study results and limits: Against clonotypes common to all four donors, non-shared ones had lower generation probabilities.

Method: immunoSEQ multiplex PCR; TCRdb's copy keeps in-frame clones and lacks some. The repertoire holds a few million clones, with roughly nine tenths as singletons. Trimming left V 2 bases short and J 3 bases short, with 13 bases between. There are 15 residues in the CDR3. CDR1 is KGHSH and CDR2 is LQKENI in the germline V gene. Comments on this clone: Its antigen is not identified.

The sample was naive CD4+ T cells sorted from blood. Subset reported: CD45RA+ positively selected. This clonotype was sampled from a man younger than 35 in good health. The chain uses TRBV18 and TRBJ1-2; a weak D match, TRBD1 (5 bases). CDR3 DNA sequence: TGTGCCAGCTCACCAAGAGCACAGGAGGACTATGGCTACACCTTC. It is translated as CASSPRAQEDYGYTF.